The 5 T cell receptor beta chains in this list originate from one sample, sequenced in a study of blood T cell repertoires in COVID-19. Repertoires were generated with immunoSEQ multiplex PCR, while TCRdb's copy carries only in-frame clones and drops some. The data show fewer than 450,000 clones, 87% seen once. The sequencing sample was made of peripheral blood. These TCRs come from a woman between 50 and 59 years old with COVID-19, enrolled during active disease.

The CDR3 DNA reads TGTGCCAGCAGCCCCCGAGGGACTGCGGAAGATGAGCAGTTCTTC. It codes for CASSPRGTAEDEQFF. The genes are TRBV7-9 and TRBJ2-1; TRBD2 is a possible D gene (6 bases). The CDR3 is 15 residues long. CDR1 SEHNR and CDR2 FQNEAQ come from the germline V gene (reference sequence). V was clipped by 5 bases and J by 8 bases, with 19 bases between them. Full variable domain (remainder filled in from reference TRBV7-9 and TRBJ2-1): DTGVSQNPRHKITKRGQNVTFRCDPISEHNRLYWYRQTLGQGPEFLTYFQNEAQLEKSRLLSDRFSAERPKGSFSTLEIQRTEQGDSAMYLCASSPRGTAEDEQFFGPGTRLTVL.

V is TRBV7-6 and J is TRBJ1-1; the D gene is possibly TRBD1 (5 bases). Germline loops: CDR1 SGHVS, CDR2 FNYEAQ. The V end was cut by 0 bases, the J end by 0 bases, with 8 bases between. The CDR3 runs 15 residues. The CDR3 loop is CASSLAGRVNTEAFF. CDR3 coding DNA: TGTGCCAGCAGCTTAGCCGGCAGGGTGAACACTGAAGCTTTCTTT.

The rearrangement uses TRBV4-1 and TRBJ1-6; 9 bases line up with TRBD1. Trimming cost V 7 bases and J 6 bases; bases outside gene matches: 4. Germline loops: CDR1 MGHRA, CDR2 YSYEKL. The CDR3 covers 14 residues. The CDR3 coding sequence is TGCGCCAGCAACCTGGGACAGGGTAATTCACCCCTCCACTTT. Translating gives CASNLGQGNSPLHF.

Here the CDR3 reads CASSWPGGRGEQYF. CDR3 DNA sequence: TGTGCCAGCAGCTGGCCAGGGGGGCGCGGTGAGCAGTACTTC. The chain carries TRBV5-5 and TRBJ2-7; possibly TRBD1 for D (7 bases). This CDR3 region has 14 residues. Germline assignment: CDR1 SGHKS and CDR2 YYEKEE (reference sequence). V lost 3 bases, J lost 7 bases, and 17 bases lay in between.

The chain links TRBV11-2 to TRBJ2-4; D is possibly TRBD2 (5 bases). The germline V and J ends were trimmed by 1 base and 1 base, with 5 bases remaining between them. CDR1 is SGHAT and CDR2 is FQNNGV in the germline V gene. The CDR3 is made up of 14 amino acids. The CDR3 sequence is CASSLGGAKNIQYF. CDR3 sequence (DNA): TGTGCCAGCAGCTTAGGAGGGGCCAAAAACATTCAGTACTTC. Filled out from reference TRBV11-2 and TRBJ2-4, the complete variable domain reads EAGVAQSPRYKIIEKRQSVAFWCNPISGHATLYWYQQILGQGPKLLIQFQNNGVVDDSQLPKDRFSAERLKGVDSTLKIQPAKLEDSAVYLCASSLGGAKNIQYFGAGTRLSVL.